These 26 T cell receptor beta chains share one sample of origin, sequenced in a study of T cells in Graves' hyperthyroidism and ophthalmopathy. What was amplified from RNA transcripts were TCR beta CDR3 regions. TCR CDR3 regions were first amplified by RT-PCR with HTBI primers. TCRdb processed the multiplex PCR reads anew with MiXCR; each CDR3 protein has one entry. The sample records 600,000 or so distinct CDR3 sequences, around 15% being singletons. The material sequenced was blood. Every receptor here comes from a woman aged 50 to 60 with Graves' ophthalmopathy.

This clonotype appeared a few times. The V and J genes are TRBV19 and TRBJ2-5, with 7 bases matching TRBD2. The J segment lost 5 bases and the V segment lost 2 bases, leaving 8 bases of the junction unmatched. Germline V gives CDR1 LNHDA, CDR2 SQIVND (reference sequence). The CDR3 extends over 15 amino acids. The chain's CDR3 is CASSITIREGETQYF. Written as DNA, the CDR3 is TGTGCCAGTAGTATAACAATCAGGGAGGGGGAGACCCAGTACTTC.

This clonotype came up many times. The chain uses TRBV11-3 and TRBJ2-1; a weak D match, TRBD2 (6 bases). Germline CDR1 SGHNT, CDR2 YENEEA. Deletions cut 7 bases from V and 5 bases from J, with 15 bases between. The CDR3 contains 14 residues. CDR3 DNA: TGTGCCAGCACCTTTCGGGGGATCGACAATGAGCAGTTCTTC. Translation: CASTFRGIDNEQFF.

This clonotype was seen a handful of times. The rearrangement uses TRBV3-1 and TRBJ1-1, with D perhaps matching TRBD1 (5 bases). Trimming left V 4 bases short and J 3 bases short, with 12 bases between. Germline-derived CDR1 and CDR2 are LGHDT and YNNKEL (reference sequence). CDR3 length: 14 residues. This CDR3 reads CASSRQEGYTEAFF. In DNA, the CDR3 is TGTGCCAGCAGCCGGCAGGAGGGGTACACTGAAGCTTTCTTT.

This clonotype has ten or more counts. The chain is built from TRBV7-8 and TRBJ2-3, with D unresolved. Deletions cut 5 bases from V and 3 bases from J, with 15 bases between. From germline, CDR1 is SGHVS and CDR2 FQNEAQ. The CDR3 length is 15 residues. CDR3 DNA: TGTGCCAGCAGCCCTCCCCGACCAGCAACAGATACGCAGTATTTT. It yields the protein CASSPPRPATDTQYF.

This clonotype was detected ten times or more. The genes are TRBV28 and TRBJ2-7; 9 nucleotides agree with TRBD1. The CDR3 has 14 amino acids. V trimming: 6 bases; J trimming: 7 bases; junction bases outside the gene matches: 10. CDR1 and CDR2 from the germline V gene are MDHEN and SYDVKM. As DNA, the CDR3 is TGTGCCAGCAGAGCCGGGACAGGGATAGGTGAGCAGTACTTC. Protein: CASRAGTGIGEQYF.

The V gene is TRBV28, the J gene TRBJ2-1; 7 bases align to TRBD2. The CDR3 runs 17 residues. With V trimmed by 3 bases and J by 5 bases, 13 bases remained unmatched. Germline loops: CDR1 MDHEN, CDR2 SYDVKM. The CDR3 sequence is CASSFRARLATHNEQFF. Here the CDR3 DNA reads TGTGCCAGCAGTTTCAGAGCCCGACTAGCCACCCACAATGAGCAGTTCTTC.

The V gene is TRBV2, the J gene TRBJ2-1, with a tentative D call TRBD2 (6 bases). Germline V gives CDR1 SNHLY, CDR2 FYNNEI. V lost 4 bases to trimming and J lost 10 bases, with 14 bases between them. This CDR3 is built from 13 residues. The CDR3 loop is CASSGWGVPEQFF. The CDR3 DNA reads as TGTGCCAGCAGTGGGTGGGGGGTACCCGAGCAGTTCTTC.

This clonotype was seen more than once but under ten times. V gene TRBV27 combines with J gene TRBJ2-5; possible D gene TRBD2, 6 bases. The V and J ends lost 6 bases and 6 bases respectively, with 17 bases between them. This CDR3 comprises 14 residues. In germline, CDR1 is MNHEY, CDR2 SMNVEV (reference sequence). In nucleotides, the CDR3 is TGTGCCAGCAGCGGGACTCGGGATGGGAAGACCCAGTACTTC. It is translated as CASSGTRDGKTQYF.

This clonotype was observed at least ten times. The chain carries TRBV24-1 and TRBJ2-7; 7 bases align to TRBD1. CDR1 and CDR2 (germline): KGHDR, SFDVKD. Trimming removed 4 bases from V and 6 bases from J; junction bases left unmatched: 11. CDR3 length: 15 residues. The CDR3 loop reads CATSDPSRGTREQYF. CDR3 coding DNA: TGTGCCACCAGTGACCCCAGCAGGGGGACGCGCGAGCAGTACTTC.

This clonotype has ten or more counts. The chain is built from TRBV20-1 and TRBJ2-7, with D possibly being TRBD1 (6 bases). Trimming stripped 6 bases from V and 4 bases from J, with 13 bases between. Germline-derived CDR1 and CDR2 are DFQATT and SNEGSKA (reference sequence). The CDR3 covers 12 residues. The CDR3 nucleotides read TGCAGTGCCTCGGAACAGGGTTACGAGCAGTACTTC. This sequence encodes CSASEQGYEQYF.

This clonotype was detected a few times. This chain links TRBV6-2 or TRBV6-3 with TRBJ2-1, with a possible D match to TRBD1 (5 bases). Trimming stripped 8 bases from V and 6 bases from J, with 14 bases between. The CDR3 is made up of 13 amino acids. Germline V gene data show CDR1 as MNHEY and CDR2 as SVGEGT. The CDR3 coding sequence is TGTGCCAGCCATTTACAGGTCCGCAATGAGCAGTTCTTC. Its protein product is CASHLQVRNEQFF.

This clonotype was detected once. V and J are TRBV14 and TRBJ1-5; possibly TRBD1 for D (5 bases). Germline V gene data show CDR1 as SGHDN and CDR2 as FVKESK. The V gene lost 3 bases and the J gene lost 14 bases, with 14 bases spanning the gap. The CDR3 is 12 residues long. DNA of the CDR3: TGTGCCAGCAGCCAGGGGGACCGGACTAAGCATTTT. This sequence encodes CASSQGDRTKHF.

This sequence joins TRBV27 and TRBJ2-7; D may be TRBD2 (5 bases). Between the trimmed V and J ends, which lost 2 bases and 5 bases, there was a span of 13 bases. Germline CDR1 MNHEY, CDR2 SMNVEV (reference sequence). The CDR3 has 14 amino acids. The CDR3 coding sequence is TGTGCCAGCAGTTTAATCGGGAAGGCGGACGAGCAGTACTTC. Protein product: CASSLIGKADEQYF.

This clonotype showed up many times. The V and J genes are TRBV5-1 and TRBJ2-3; 11 bases fit TRBD2. Germline-derived CDR1 and CDR2 are SGHRS and YFSETQ. This CDR3 comprises 19 residues. The J segment lost 0 bases and the V segment lost 4 bases, leaving 13 bases of the junction unmatched. As DNA, the CDR3 is TGCGCCAGCAGCACTCTACTAGCGGGAGCCCCTACTAGCACAGATACGCAGTATTTT. Amino acids: CASSTLLAGAPTSTDTQYF. Filled out from reference TRBV5-1 and TRBJ2-3, the complete variable domain reads KAGVTQTPRYLIKTRGQQVTLSCSPISGHRSVSWYQQTPGQGLQFLFEYFSETQRNKGNFPGRFSGRQFSNSRSEMNVSTLELGDSALYLCASSTLLAGAPTSTDTQYFGPGTRLTVL.

The J gene is TRBJ2-2, the V gene TRBV9; unclear D gene. V lost 4 bases and J 1 base, leaving 17 bases between the germline ends. CDR1 is SGDLS, CDR2 YYNGEE, per germline. The CDR3 has 17 residues. The CDR3 loop reads CASSTPTLGLNTGELFF. The CDR3, as DNA: TGTGCCAGCAGCACCCCGACACTCGGCCTGAACACCGGGGAGCTGTTTTTT.

The table lists this clonotype with a few counts. The chain recombines TRBV4-1 with TRBJ2-7; 11 nucleotides align to TRBD2. Germline V gene data show CDR1 as MGHRA and CDR2 as YSYEKL. CDR3 length equals 16 residues. V gave up 0 bases and J gave up 6 bases; unmatched junction bases: 7. The CDR3 DNA sequence: TGCGCCAGCAGCCAAGACCCAACTAGCGGGAGTACCGAGCAGTACTTC. Protein product: CASSQDPTSGSTEQYF.

This clonotype was observed a few times. The rearrangement uses TRBV11-2 and TRBJ1-2; weak D call: TRBD1 (5 bases). Per the germline V gene, CDR1 is SGHAT and CDR2 is FQNNGV. This CDR3 contains 14 residues. Trimming pared 3 bases from V and 6 bases from J, leaving 14 bases between. CDR3 nucleotides: TGTGCCAGCAGCTTCTCCGGGACTTACGATGGCTACACCTTC. Protein: CASSFSGTYDGYTF. The whole variable domain, filled in from reference TRBV11-2 and TRBJ1-2, reads EAGVAQSPRYKIIEKRQSVAFWCNPISGHATLYWYQQILGQGPKLLIQFQNNGVVDDSQLPKDRFSAERLKGVDSTLKIQPAKLEDSAVYLCASSFSGTYDGYTFGSGTRLTVV.

V usage is TRBV9 and J usage is TRBJ1-2; D is unclear. CDR3 length equals 14 residues. V shed 4 bases and J shed 8 bases, with 18 bases lying between them. Germline loops: CDR1 SGDLS, CDR2 YYNGEE. In nucleotides, the CDR3 is TGTGCCAGCAGCCCAAGCCAGGTGACCTTGGGCTACACCTTC. As protein: CASSPSQVTLGYTF.

This clonotype came up many times. This chain connects TRBV18 to TRBJ1-1; the D is unclear. Germline CDR1 KGHSH, CDR2 LQKENI. The CDR3 length is 15 residues. V was shortened by 5 bases and J by 1 base, with 14 bases between the two germline ends. The CDR3 protein is CASSENTLRNTEAFF. CDR3 DNA sequence: TGTGCCAGCTCAGAAAACACCCTAAGGAACACTGAAGCTTTCTTT.

This clonotype was found a few times. The V gene is TRBV6-2 or TRBV6-3, the J gene TRBJ2-5; D might be TRBD2 (5 bases). The germline gives CDR1 MNHEY, CDR2 SVGEGT. The CDR3 covers 14 residues. Trimming shortened V by 4 bases and J by 3 bases, and 12 bases separated the two germline ends. The CDR3 DNA follows: TGTGCCAGCAGTTGGGTTCCGGGAAAAGAGACCCAGTACTTC. Encoded protein: CASSWVPGKETQYF.

The chain recombines TRBV20-1 with TRBJ2-7; 11 bases match TRBD2. CDR3 length: 16 residues. V was pared by 0 bases and J by 5 bases, with 9 bases of the junction left unmatched. Germline CDR1 DFQATT, CDR2 SNEGSKA (reference sequence). Written as DNA, the CDR3 is TGCAGTGCTAGAGATATTACTAGCGGGAGTGCGCACGAGCAGTACTTC. Translation gives CSARDITSGSAHEQYF.

A few counts support this clonotype. The chain employs TRBV20-1 and TRBJ2-2; D gene uncertain. Germline values: CDR1 DFQATT, CDR2 SNEGSKA (reference sequence). V was trimmed by 3 bases and J by 6 bases, leaving 14 bases between them. This CDR3 has 14 residues. The CDR3 loop is CSARSALGPGELFF. DNA for the CDR3: TGCAGTGCTAGGTCCGCTCTAGGTCCCGGGGAGCTGTTTTTT.

This clonotype was recorded a few times. The V call is TRBV4-1, the J call TRBJ2-7; possible D gene TRBD2, 6 bases. The germline gives CDR1 MGHRA, CDR2 YSYEKL. The CDR3 runs 15 residues. Deletions cut 4 bases from V and 0 bases from J, with 13 bases between. The CDR3 DNA sequence: TGCGCCAGCAGCCGAAGCCCGGGAGACTCCTACGAGCAGTACTTC. This gives the protein CASSRSPGDSYEQYF.

This clonotype has just a few counts. The CDR3, as DNA: TGTGCCAGCAGCTTAGATAACTGGGAGAGCTCTGGAAACACCATATATTTT. Residues: CASSLDNWESSGNTIYF. The V call is TRBV11-2, the J call TRBJ1-3; D unresolved. The CDR3 has 17 amino acids. Germline V gives CDR1 SGHAT, CDR2 FQNNGV. V was trimmed by 0 bases and J by 0 bases, leaving 12 bases between them.

This clonotype was picked up a small number of times. The gene calls are TRBV5-8 and TRBJ2-3; possibly TRBD1 or TRBD2 for D (5 bases each). V was shortened by 3 bases and J by 0 bases, with 14 bases between the two germline ends. This CDR3 contains 16 residues. From germline, CDR1 is SGHTS and CDR2 YDEGEE. The CDR3: CASSYPARDSTDTQYF. The CDR3 DNA is TGTGCCAGCAGCTACCCCGCTCGGGACAGCACAGATACGCAGTATTTT. The entire variable domain, with the rest obtained from reference TRBV5-8 and TRBJ2-3, is as follows: EAGVTQSPTHLIKTRGQQATLRCSPISGHTSVYWYQQALGLGLQFLLWYDEGEERNRGNFPPRFSGRQFPNYSSELNVNALELEDSALYLCASSYPARDSTDTQYFGPGTRLTVL.

For this clonotype: A much larger clone lies one base from this, so it may be a read error. The CDR3 DNA follows: TGTGCCAGCACCAAGCCAGGGAACTCCTACGAGCAGTTCTTC. This codes for CASTKPGNSYEQFF. The chain uses TRBV6-1 and TRBJ2-1; D might be TRBD1 (5 bases). CDR1 MNHNS and CDR2 SASEGT come from the germline V gene. V dropped 7 bases and J dropped 10 bases, with 20 bases sitting between them. The CDR3 runs to 14 residues.